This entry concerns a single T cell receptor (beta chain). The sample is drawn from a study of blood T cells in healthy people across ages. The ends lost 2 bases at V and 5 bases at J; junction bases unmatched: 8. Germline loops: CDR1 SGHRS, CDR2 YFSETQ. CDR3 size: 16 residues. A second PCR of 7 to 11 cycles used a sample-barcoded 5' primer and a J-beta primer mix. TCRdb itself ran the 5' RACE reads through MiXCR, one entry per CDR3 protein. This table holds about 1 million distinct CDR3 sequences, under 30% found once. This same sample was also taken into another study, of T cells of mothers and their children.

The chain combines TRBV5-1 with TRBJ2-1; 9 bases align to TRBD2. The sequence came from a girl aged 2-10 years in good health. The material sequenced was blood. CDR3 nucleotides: TGCGCCAGCAGCTTTCGCGGGAGGGGGCCTAACAATGAGCAGTTCTTC. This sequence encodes CASSFRGRGPNNEQFF.